The rows below give T cell receptor beta chains drawn from one sample of a study of identical twins' blood T cells. TCRdb passed the 5' RACE reads through MiXCR, listing each CDR3 protein once. Of fewer than 450,000 distinct CDR3 sequences in the sample, about 28% were seen once. The sample was PBMCs. The receptors come from a woman between 18 and 50 years old in good health. The CDR3 runs from the conserved cysteine through the conserved F or W. The order of the fields is D gene, CDR3 length, J gene, V gene, clone size, CDR3 DNA, CDR3 protein. D genes are given only for firm matches. The size entry is marked missing in some rows and otherwise reads once, few, many or a size class.

d_call: .
cdr3_length: 11
j_call: TRBJ2-7
v_call: TRBV10-3
clone_size: .
cdr3_nt: TGTGCCATCAGCGACACTAGCGAGCAGTACTTC
cdr3_aa: CAISDTSEQYF

d_call: .
cdr3_length: 14
j_call: TRBJ1-4
v_call: TRBV7-9
clone_size: .
cdr3_nt: TGTGCCAGCAGCTTAGGGGAAGCAGGAGAAAAACTGTTTTTT
cdr3_aa: CASSLGEAGEKLFF

d_call: .
cdr3_length: 15
j_call: TRBJ1-5
v_call: TRBV19
clone_size: .
cdr3_nt: TGTGCCAGTAGTCAATACGGGGGGACCAATCAGCCCCAGCATTTT
cdr3_aa: CASSQYGGTNQPQHF

d_call: TRBD2
cdr3_length: 15
j_call: TRBJ2-7
v_call: TRBV7-9
clone_size: .
cdr3_nt: TGTGCCAGCAGCGCCTCTCGCGGGGGGGTTAACGAGCAGTACTTC
cdr3_aa: CASSASRGGVNEQYF

d_call: TRBD2
cdr3_length: 16
j_call: TRBJ2-7
v_call: TRBV20-1
clone_size: many
cdr3_nt: TGCAGTGCTAGTGGACTAGCGGGGACAAGCTCCTACGAGCAGTACTTC
cdr3_aa: CSASGLAGTSSYEQYF

d_call: .
cdr3_length: 14
j_call: TRBJ2-2
v_call: TRBV20-1
clone_size: .
cdr3_nt: TGCAGTGCTAGCCAGACGACGAACACCGGGGAGCTGTTTTTT
cdr3_aa: CSASQTTNTGELFF

d_call: .
cdr3_length: 17
j_call: TRBJ1-1
v_call: TRBV18
clone_size: few
cdr3_nt: TGTGCCAGCTCACCGGTTTTATTGGGGGCTCACAACACTGAAGCTTTCTTT
cdr3_aa: CASSPVLLGAHNTEAFF

d_call: .
cdr3_length: 15
j_call: TRBJ2-3
v_call: TRBV6-5
clone_size: .
cdr3_nt: TGTGCCAGCAGTTATGGTCGCGCGCACACAGATACGCAGTATTTT
cdr3_aa: CASSYGRAHTDTQYF

d_call: TRBD1
cdr3_length: 15
j_call: TRBJ1-2
v_call: TRBV18
clone_size: .
cdr3_nt: TGTGCCAGCTCACCATCGGAGACAGGGGGCTATGGCTACACCTTC
cdr3_aa: CASSPSETGGYGYTF

d_call: TRBD1
cdr3_length: 16
j_call: TRBJ1-5
v_call: TRBV12-3/TRBV12-4
clone_size: .
cdr3_nt: TGTGCCAGCAGCCAGGGGACAGGGGGTGGGGGTCAGCCCCAGCATTTT
cdr3_aa: CASSQGTGGGGQPQHF

d_call: .
cdr3_length: 13
j_call: TRBJ2-5
v_call: TRBV6-2/TRBV6-3
clone_size: many
cdr3_nt: TGTGCCAGCACCCCACTGATAGAAGAGACCCAGTACTTC
cdr3_aa: CASTPLIEETQYF

d_call: .
cdr3_length: 11
j_call: TRBJ2-5
v_call: TRBV5-1
clone_size: .
cdr3_nt: TGCGCCAGCAGCATGCAAGAGACCCAGTACTTC
cdr3_aa: CASSMQETQYF

d_call: .
cdr3_length: 12
j_call: TRBJ2-3
v_call: TRBV14
clone_size: .
cdr3_nt: TGTGCCAGCAGCCAAGATTGGGGTACGCAGTATTTT
cdr3_aa: CASSQDWGTQYF

d_call: .
cdr3_length: 12
j_call: TRBJ2-1
v_call: TRBV29-1
clone_size: .
cdr3_nt: TGCAGCGCCGGGACTGGGAACAATGAGCAGTTCTTC
cdr3_aa: CSAGTGNNEQFF

d_call: .
cdr3_length: 12
j_call: TRBJ1-2
v_call: TRBV30
clone_size: many
cdr3_nt: TGTGCCTGGAACCCCATTAACTATGGCTACACCTTC
cdr3_aa: CAWNPINYGYTF

d_call: .
cdr3_length: 15
j_call: TRBJ2-3
v_call: TRBV5-1
clone_size: .
cdr3_nt: TGCGCCAGCAGCTTGGATGGGAGCCGCACAGATACGCAGTATTTT
cdr3_aa: CASSLDGSRTDTQYF

d_call: .
cdr3_length: 14
j_call: TRBJ1-1
v_call: TRBV6-1
clone_size: many
cdr3_nt: TGTGCCAGCAGTGCCTCGACAGAGAACACTGAAGCTTTCTTT
cdr3_aa: CASSASTENTEAFF

d_call: TRBD1
cdr3_length: 14
j_call: TRBJ1-1
v_call: TRBV11-2
clone_size: .
cdr3_nt: TGTGCCAGCAGCGACCCTACAGGGGGCCCTGAAGCTTTCTTT
cdr3_aa: CASSDPTGGPEAFF

d_call: .
cdr3_length: 13
j_call: TRBJ1-2
v_call: TRBV2
clone_size: .
cdr3_nt: TGTGCCAGCAGTGAATTAGCCCCCGGTGGCTACACCTTC
cdr3_aa: CASSELAPGGYTF

d_call: .
cdr3_length: 12
j_call: TRBJ1-3
v_call: TRBV29-1
clone_size: .
cdr3_nt: TGCAGCGTGCGGGGGACTGGAAACACCATATATTTT
cdr3_aa: CSVRGTGNTIYF

d_call: TRBD1
cdr3_length: 15
j_call: TRBJ1-1
v_call: TRBV7-6
clone_size: .
cdr3_nt: TGTGCCAGCAGCTTGACAGGGGTCTGGGGTACTGAAGCTTTCTTT
cdr3_aa: CASSLTGVWGTEAFF

d_call: .
cdr3_length: 14
j_call: TRBJ1-1
v_call: TRBV20-1
clone_size: .
cdr3_nt: TGCAGTGCTGCCCCCTTGACAGGCGGTCCTGAAGCTTTCTTT
cdr3_aa: CSAAPLTGGPEAFF

d_call: TRBD1
cdr3_length: 16
j_call: TRBJ1-2
v_call: TRBV7-9
clone_size: .
cdr3_nt: TGTGCCAGCACCGAACGACAGGGGTCGAGGGACTATGGCTACACCTTC
cdr3_aa: CASTERQGSRDYGYTF

d_call: .
cdr3_length: 13
j_call: TRBJ1-6
v_call: TRBV5-1
clone_size: few
cdr3_nt: TGCGCCAGCCGCGAGTTGAACAATTCACCCCTCCACTTT
cdr3_aa: CASRELNNSPLHF

d_call: TRBD1
cdr3_length: 13
j_call: TRBJ1-5
v_call: TRBV2
clone_size: few
cdr3_nt: TGTGCCAGCGCCGGACAGGGGAATCAGCCCCAGCATTTT
cdr3_aa: CASAGQGNQPQHF

d_call: .
cdr3_length: 13
j_call: TRBJ2-1
v_call: TRBV9
clone_size: few
cdr3_nt: TGTGCCAGCAACAGGGACGCCGGGTATGAGCAGTTCTTC
cdr3_aa: CASNRDAGYEQFF

d_call: .
cdr3_length: 17
j_call: TRBJ2-3
v_call: TRBV11-2
clone_size: few
cdr3_nt: TGTGCCAGCATCGCCCGCGGATCTAGCCATAGCACAGATACGCAGTATTTT
cdr3_aa: CASIARGSSHSTDTQYF

d_call: TRBD2
cdr3_length: 16
j_call: TRBJ2-1
v_call: TRBV6-2/TRBV6-3
clone_size: few
cdr3_nt: TGTGCCAGCAGTTACCCCAGGCTAGCGGGAAGGAATGAGCAGTTCTTC
cdr3_aa: CASSYPRLAGRNEQFF

d_call: TRBD1
cdr3_length: 15
j_call: TRBJ1-1
v_call: TRBV20-1
clone_size: .
cdr3_nt: TGCAGTGCTATAGGGAAGGGGGCCGTGAACATTGAAGCTTTCTTT
cdr3_aa: CSAIGKGAVNIEAFF

d_call: .
cdr3_length: 14
j_call: TRBJ2-1
v_call: TRBV7-2
clone_size: many
cdr3_nt: TGTGCCAGCAGCTTTAGCGCGCAGCACAATGAGCAGTTCTTC
cdr3_aa: CASSFSAQHNEQFF

d_call: TRBD2
cdr3_length: 14
j_call: TRBJ2-1
v_call: TRBV2
clone_size: .
cdr3_nt: TGTGCCAGCAGTGAACTAGCGGCCTACAATGAGCAGTTCTTC
cdr3_aa: CASSELAAYNEQFF

d_call: .
cdr3_length: 12
j_call: TRBJ1-6
v_call: TRBV12-3/TRBV12-4
clone_size: .
cdr3_nt: TGTGCCAGCAGCCGCAGATATTCACCCCTCCACTTT
cdr3_aa: CASSRRYSPLHF

d_call: .
cdr3_length: 15
j_call: TRBJ1-3
v_call: TRBV7-2
clone_size: .
cdr3_nt: TGTGCCAGCAGCTTTGCCGCGGGGACCGGAAACACCATATATTTT
cdr3_aa: CASSFAAGTGNTIYF

d_call: TRBD2
cdr3_length: 11
j_call: TRBJ2-1
v_call: TRBV10-3
clone_size: .
cdr3_nt: TGTGCCCTCGGGGGGTTGGATGAGCAGTTCTTC
cdr3_aa: CALGGLDEQFF

d_call: .
cdr3_length: 15
j_call: TRBJ2-1
v_call: TRBV6-1
clone_size: .
cdr3_nt: TGTGCCAGCAGTGGGGAGGGGGCTGGATACAATGAGCAGTTCTTC
cdr3_aa: CASSGEGAGYNEQFF

d_call: TRBD1
cdr3_length: 15
j_call: TRBJ2-1
v_call: TRBV6-5
clone_size: few
cdr3_nt: TGTGCCAGCAGTTACTCGAGGACAGGGGCCAATGAGCAGTTCTTC
cdr3_aa: CASSYSRTGANEQFF

d_call: .
cdr3_length: 12
j_call: TRBJ2-2
v_call: TRBV29-1
clone_size: .
cdr3_nt: TGCAGCGTTGTCGGAAGGGGCGGGGAGCTGTTTTTT
cdr3_aa: CSVVGRGGELFF

d_call: .
cdr3_length: 13
j_call: TRBJ1-6
v_call: TRBV6-5
clone_size: many
cdr3_nt: TGTGCCAGCAGTTACGAAGGGAGTTCACCCCTCCACTTT
cdr3_aa: CASSYEGSSPLHF

d_call: .
cdr3_length: 16
j_call: TRBJ2-7
v_call: TRBV21-1
clone_size: .
cdr3_nt: TGTGCCAGCAGCAAAGATCCACTCGACAGGGACTACGAGCAGTACTTC
cdr3_aa: CASSKDPLDRDYEQYF

d_call: .
cdr3_length: 14
j_call: TRBJ1-2
v_call: TRBV2
clone_size: .
cdr3_nt: TGTGCCAGCAGTGAACTGGGGGCGAACTATGGATACACCTTC
cdr3_aa: CASSELGANYGYTF

d_call: .
cdr3_length: 14
j_call: TRBJ2-1
v_call: TRBV29-1
clone_size: .
cdr3_nt: TGCAGCGTGGCACCGGGACAACCTTACAATGAGCAGTTCTTC
cdr3_aa: CSVAPGQPYNEQFF

d_call: TRBD1
cdr3_length: 15
j_call: TRBJ2-2
v_call: TRBV12-3/TRBV12-4
clone_size: .
cdr3_nt: TGTGCCAGCAGTCGACAGGGTTCAGGAGGTGGGGAGCTGTTTTTT
cdr3_aa: CASSRQGSGGGELFF

d_call: TRBD1
cdr3_length: 17
j_call: TRBJ1-4
v_call: TRBV7-9
clone_size: .
cdr3_nt: TGTGCCAGCAGTCCAACCATCCGGGACAGGGTGGATGAAAAACTGTTTTTT
cdr3_aa: CASSPTIRDRVDEKLFF

d_call: .
cdr3_length: 17
j_call: TRBJ1-3
v_call: TRBV18
clone_size: .
cdr3_nt: TGTGCCAGCTCACCAACGCGGCAGTTCCTCTCTGGAAACACCATATATTTT
cdr3_aa: CASSPTRQFLSGNTIYF

d_call: .
cdr3_length: 13
j_call: TRBJ2-1
v_call: TRBV3-1
clone_size: few
cdr3_nt: TGTGCCAGCAGCCAAGCGTTAAGCGTCGAGCAGTTCTTC
cdr3_aa: CASSQALSVEQFF

d_call: .
cdr3_length: 15
j_call: TRBJ1-1
v_call: TRBV20-1
clone_size: .
cdr3_nt: TGCAGTGTTCTCGCGAGGGGTGGGGGGAACACTGAAGCTTTCTTT
cdr3_aa: CSVLARGGGNTEAFF

d_call: .
cdr3_length: 12
j_call: TRBJ1-1
v_call: TRBV7-9
clone_size: .
cdr3_nt: TGTGCCAGCAGCTCCTGGTCAACTGAAGCTTTCTTT
cdr3_aa: CASSSWSTEAFF

d_call: .
cdr3_length: 15
j_call: TRBJ2-7
v_call: TRBV6-5
clone_size: .
cdr3_nt: TGTGCCAGCAGACAACGGACAGCCCGCCTCCACGAGCAGTACTTC
cdr3_aa: CASRQRTARLHEQYF

d_call: .
cdr3_length: 13
j_call: TRBJ1-4
v_call: TRBV15
clone_size: few
cdr3_nt: TGTGCCACCAGCACGGGTGGTGGTGAAAAACTGTTTTTT
cdr3_aa: CATSTGGGEKLFF

d_call: .
cdr3_length: 11
j_call: TRBJ2-1
v_call: TRBV7-2
clone_size: .
cdr3_nt: TGTGCCAGCGGGGGTCGGAATGAGCAGTTCTTC
cdr3_aa: CASGGRNEQFF

d_call: .
cdr3_length: 14
j_call: TRBJ2-1
v_call: TRBV27
clone_size: .
cdr3_nt: TGTGCCACCACTACTCTTTCCAAAAACAATGAGCAGTTCTTC
cdr3_aa: CATTTLSKNNEQFF

d_call: .
cdr3_length: 12
j_call: TRBJ1-2
v_call: TRBV20-1
clone_size: few
cdr3_nt: TGCAGTGCTAGGCCTTCTAACTATGGCTACACCTTC
cdr3_aa: CSARPSNYGYTF

d_call: TRBD2
cdr3_length: 14
j_call: TRBJ2-1
v_call: TRBV9
clone_size: .
cdr3_nt: TGTGCCAGCTGCAGGACTAGCGGACACAATGAGCAGTTCTTC
cdr3_aa: CASCRTSGHNEQFF

d_call: .
cdr3_length: 12
j_call: TRBJ2-3
v_call: TRBV5-1
clone_size: many
cdr3_nt: TGCGCCAGCAGCCTCCTAGGTAATACGCAGTATTTT
cdr3_aa: CASSLLGNTQYF

d_call: .
cdr3_length: 14
j_call: TRBJ2-2
v_call: TRBV6-6
clone_size: few
cdr3_nt: TGTGCCAGCACCTTGCCGGACCCGGCCCGGGAGCTGTTTTTT
cdr3_aa: CASTLPDPARELFF

d_call: .
cdr3_length: 14
j_call: TRBJ1-1
v_call: TRBV29-1
clone_size: many
cdr3_nt: TGCAGCGTTGAGGGGCGACTTATGAACACTGAAGCTTTCTTT
cdr3_aa: CSVEGRLMNTEAFF

d_call: TRBD2
cdr3_length: 14
j_call: TRBJ2-3
v_call: TRBV30
clone_size: few
cdr3_nt: TGTGCCTGGAGTACCCCTAGCGGGAGGTATACGCAGTATTTT
cdr3_aa: CAWSTPSGRYTQYF

d_call: .
cdr3_length: 12
j_call: TRBJ2-3
v_call: TRBV14
clone_size: .
cdr3_nt: TGTGCCGGCAGCCAACTGGTGGATACGCAGTATTTT
cdr3_aa: CAGSQLVDTQYF